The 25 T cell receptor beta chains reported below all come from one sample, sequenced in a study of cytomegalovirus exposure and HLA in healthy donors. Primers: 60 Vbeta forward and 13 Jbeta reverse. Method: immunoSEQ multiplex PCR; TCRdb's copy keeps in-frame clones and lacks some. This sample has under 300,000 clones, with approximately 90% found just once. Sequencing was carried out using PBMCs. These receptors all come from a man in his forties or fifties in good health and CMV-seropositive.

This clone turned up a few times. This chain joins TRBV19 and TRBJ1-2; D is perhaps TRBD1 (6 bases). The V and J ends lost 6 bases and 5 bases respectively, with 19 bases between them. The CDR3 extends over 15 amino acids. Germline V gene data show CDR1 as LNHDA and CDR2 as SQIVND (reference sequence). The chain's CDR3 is CASSVQGTMGYGYTF. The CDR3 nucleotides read TGTGCCAGTAGCGTACAGGGTACAATGGGGTATGGCTACACCTTC.

CDR3 nucleotides: TGTGCCAGCAGCTTAGGCCCAGCGGAGAGCTTGGAGCAGTTCTTC. It is translated as CASSLGPAESLEQFF. The chain has TRBV7-6 and TRBJ2-1, with D maybe TRBD2 (5 bases). CDR3 length equals 15 residues. Germline CDR1 and CDR2: SGHVS and FNYEAQ. Deletions cut 1 base from V and 10 bases from J, with 17 bases between.

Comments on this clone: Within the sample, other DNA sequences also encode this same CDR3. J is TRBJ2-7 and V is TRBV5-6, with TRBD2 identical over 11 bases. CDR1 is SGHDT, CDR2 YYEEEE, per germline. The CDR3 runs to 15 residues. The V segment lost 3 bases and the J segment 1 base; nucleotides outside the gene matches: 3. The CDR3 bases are TGTGCCAGCAGCTCCGGGACTAGCGGATCCTACGAGCAGTACTTC. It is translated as CASSSGTSGSYEQYF.

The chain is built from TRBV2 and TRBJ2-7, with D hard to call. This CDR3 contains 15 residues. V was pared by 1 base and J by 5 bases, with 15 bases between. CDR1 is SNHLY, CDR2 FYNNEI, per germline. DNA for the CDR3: TGTGCCAGCAGTGAAGTGTCCGGTAAGCACGACGAGCAGTACTTC. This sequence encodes CASSEVSGKHDEQYF.

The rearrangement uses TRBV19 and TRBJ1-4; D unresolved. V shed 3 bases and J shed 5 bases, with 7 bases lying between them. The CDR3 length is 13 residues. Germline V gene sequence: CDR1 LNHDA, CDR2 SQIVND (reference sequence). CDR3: CASSISGNEKLFF. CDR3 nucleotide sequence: TGTGCCAGTAGTATCTCCGGGAATGAAAAACTGTTTTTT.

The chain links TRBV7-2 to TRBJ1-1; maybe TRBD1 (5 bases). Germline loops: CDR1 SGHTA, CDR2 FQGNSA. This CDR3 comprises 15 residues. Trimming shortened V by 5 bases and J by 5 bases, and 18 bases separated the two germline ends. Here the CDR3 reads CASSSLFGGWTEAFF. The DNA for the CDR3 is TGTGCCAGCAGCAGCTTATTCGGGGGTTGGACTGAAGCTTTCTTT.

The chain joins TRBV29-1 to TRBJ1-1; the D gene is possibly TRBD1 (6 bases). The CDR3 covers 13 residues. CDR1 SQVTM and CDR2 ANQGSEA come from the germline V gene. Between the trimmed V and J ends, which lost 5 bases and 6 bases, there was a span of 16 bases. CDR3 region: CSVLRTQGPEAFF. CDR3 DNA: TGCAGCGTTTTGAGGACACAGGGCCCTGAAGCTTTCTTT.

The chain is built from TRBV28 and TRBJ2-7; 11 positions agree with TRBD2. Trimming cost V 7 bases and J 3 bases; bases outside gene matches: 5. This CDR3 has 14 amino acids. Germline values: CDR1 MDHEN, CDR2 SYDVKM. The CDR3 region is CASISGTSGYEQYF. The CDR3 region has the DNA TGTGCCAGCATCTCCGGGACTAGCGGCTACGAGCAGTACTTC.

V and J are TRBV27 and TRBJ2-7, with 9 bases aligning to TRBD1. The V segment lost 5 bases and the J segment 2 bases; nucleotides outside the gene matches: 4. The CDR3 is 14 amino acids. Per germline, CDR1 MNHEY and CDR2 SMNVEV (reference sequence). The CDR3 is CASSQQGAAYEQYF. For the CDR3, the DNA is TGTGCCAGCAGTCAACAGGGGGCCGCCTACGAGCAGTACTTC.

The CDR3 DNA is TGTGCCAGCAGTTTTTCGGTCCGCCACTACAATGAGCAGTTCTTC. Amino acid sequence: CASSFSVRHYNEQFF. The chain couples TRBV28 to TRBJ2-1; D gene ambiguous. V dropped 3 bases and J dropped 3 bases, with 12 bases sitting between them. Germline V gene sequence: CDR1 MDHEN, CDR2 SYDVKM. The CDR3 totals 15 residues.

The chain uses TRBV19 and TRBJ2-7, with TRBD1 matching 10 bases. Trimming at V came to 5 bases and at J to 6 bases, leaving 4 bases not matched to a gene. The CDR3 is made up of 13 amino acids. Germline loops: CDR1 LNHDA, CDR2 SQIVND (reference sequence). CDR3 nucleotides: TGTGCCAGTAGTTGGGACAGGGGAGGCGAGCAGTACTTC. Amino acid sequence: CASSWDRGGEQYF.

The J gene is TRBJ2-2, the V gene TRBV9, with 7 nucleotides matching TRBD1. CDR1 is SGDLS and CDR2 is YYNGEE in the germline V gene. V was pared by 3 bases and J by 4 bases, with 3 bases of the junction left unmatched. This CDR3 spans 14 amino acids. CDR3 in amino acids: CASSADRATGELFF. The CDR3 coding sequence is TGTGCCAGCAGCGCCGACAGGGCCACCGGGGAGCTGTTTTTT.

CDR3 loop: CASSLGLGGRKQFF. The CDR3 region has the DNA TGTGCCAGCAGCTTAGGACTGGGAGGTAGGAAGCAGTTCTTC. The gene calls are TRBV13 and TRBJ2-1; weak D call: TRBD2 (6 bases). The CDR3 has 14 residues. Between the trimmed V and J ends, which lost 0 bases and 11 bases, there was a span of 14 bases. Germline V gene lookup returns CDR1 PRHDT and CDR2 FYEKMQ (reference sequence).

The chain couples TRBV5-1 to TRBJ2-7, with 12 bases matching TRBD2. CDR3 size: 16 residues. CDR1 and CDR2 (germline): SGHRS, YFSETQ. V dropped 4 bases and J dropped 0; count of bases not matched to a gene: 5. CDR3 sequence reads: CASSRTSGISSYEQYF. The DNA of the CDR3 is TGCGCCAGCAGCCGGACTAGCGGGATTAGCTCCTACGAGCAGTACTTC.

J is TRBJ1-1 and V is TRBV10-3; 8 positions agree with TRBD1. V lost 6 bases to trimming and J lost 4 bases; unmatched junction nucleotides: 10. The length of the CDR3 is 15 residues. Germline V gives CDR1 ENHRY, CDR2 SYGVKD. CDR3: CAIRATGATTTEAFF. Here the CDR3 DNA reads TGTGCCATCAGGGCGACAGGGGCGACTACCACTGAAGCTTTCTTT.

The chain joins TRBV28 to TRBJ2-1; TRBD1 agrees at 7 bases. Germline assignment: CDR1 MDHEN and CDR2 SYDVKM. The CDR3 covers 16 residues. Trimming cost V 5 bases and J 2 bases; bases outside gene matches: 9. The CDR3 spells CASSKEDRSTYNEQFF. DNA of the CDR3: TGTGCCAGCAGTAAGGAGGACAGGTCCACCTACAATGAGCAGTTCTTC.

The CDR3 coding sequence is TGTGCCTGGAGTGTAAGGGGCGCTGAAGCTTTCTTT. It codes for CAWSVRGAEAFF. The chain carries TRBV30 and TRBJ1-1; possibly TRBD1 for D (5 bases). V was clipped by 0 bases and J by 6 bases, with 8 bases between them. The CDR3 is made up of 12 amino acids. The germline V gene encodes CDR1 GTSNPN and CDR2 SVGIG (reference sequence).

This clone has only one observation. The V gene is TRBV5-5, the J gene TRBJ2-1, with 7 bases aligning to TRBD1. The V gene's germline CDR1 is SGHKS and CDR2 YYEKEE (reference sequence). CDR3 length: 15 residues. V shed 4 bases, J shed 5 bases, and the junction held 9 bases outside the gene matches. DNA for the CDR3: TGTGCCAGCAGCCAGGTGACAGGGCCCAACAATGAGCAGTTCTTC. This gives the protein CASSQVTGPNNEQFF.

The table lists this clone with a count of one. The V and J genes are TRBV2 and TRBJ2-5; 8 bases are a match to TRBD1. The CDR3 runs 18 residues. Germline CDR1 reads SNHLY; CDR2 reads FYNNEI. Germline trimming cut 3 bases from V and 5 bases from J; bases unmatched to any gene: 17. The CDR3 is CASSDPRLPTGGRETQYF. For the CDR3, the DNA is TGTGCCAGCAGTGACCCGCGGCTCCCAACAGGGGGAAGGGAGACCCAGTACTTC.

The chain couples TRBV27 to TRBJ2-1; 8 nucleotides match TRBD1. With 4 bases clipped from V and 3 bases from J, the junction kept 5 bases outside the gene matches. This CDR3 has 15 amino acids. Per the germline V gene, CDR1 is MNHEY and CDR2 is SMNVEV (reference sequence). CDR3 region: CASSSDRGLYNEQFF. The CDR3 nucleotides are TGTGCCAGCAGTTCCGACAGGGGACTCTACAATGAGCAGTTCTTC.

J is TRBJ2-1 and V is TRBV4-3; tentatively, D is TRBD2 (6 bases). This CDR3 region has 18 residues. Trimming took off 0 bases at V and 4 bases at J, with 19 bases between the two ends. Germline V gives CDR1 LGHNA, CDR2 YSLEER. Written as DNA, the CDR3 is TGCGCCAGCAGCCAAGACACCCGGGGTAGCGGACGATACAATGAGCAGTTCTTC. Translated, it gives CASSQDTRGSGRYNEQFF.

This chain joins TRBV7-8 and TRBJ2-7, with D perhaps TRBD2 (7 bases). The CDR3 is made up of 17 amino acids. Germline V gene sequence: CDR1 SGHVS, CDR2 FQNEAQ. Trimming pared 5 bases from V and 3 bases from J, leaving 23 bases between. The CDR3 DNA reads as TGTGCCAGCAGCAGGCAAAGGGGGGGCTCTGGGTGCTACGAGCAGTACTTC. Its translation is CASSRQRGGSGCYEQYF.

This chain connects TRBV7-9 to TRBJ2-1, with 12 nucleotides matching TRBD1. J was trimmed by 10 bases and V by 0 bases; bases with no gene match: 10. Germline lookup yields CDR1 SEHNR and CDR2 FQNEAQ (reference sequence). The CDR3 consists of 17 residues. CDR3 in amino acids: CASSLADRDRGPREQFF. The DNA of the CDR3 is TGTGCCAGCAGCTTAGCAGACCGGGACAGGGGGCCTCGGGAGCAGTTCTTC.

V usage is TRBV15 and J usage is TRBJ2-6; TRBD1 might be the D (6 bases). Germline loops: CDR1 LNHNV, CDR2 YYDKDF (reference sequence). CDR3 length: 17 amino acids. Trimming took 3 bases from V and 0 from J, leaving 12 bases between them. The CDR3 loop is CATSSSRGDSGANVLTF. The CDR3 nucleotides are TGTGCCACCAGCAGTAGCAGGGGTGACTCTGGGGCCAACGTCCTGACTTTC.

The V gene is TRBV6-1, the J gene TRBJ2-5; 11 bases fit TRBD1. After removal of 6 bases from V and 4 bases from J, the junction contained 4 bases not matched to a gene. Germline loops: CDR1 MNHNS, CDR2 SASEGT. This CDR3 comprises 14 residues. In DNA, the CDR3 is TGTGCCAGCAGATGGACAGGGGGCGGAGAGACCCAGTACTTC. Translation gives CASRWTGGGETQYF.